Listed here are 10 T cell receptor beta chains from one sample, sequenced in a study of T cells after yellow fever vaccination. Using its own MiXCR run on the 5' RACE reads, TCRdb lists one record per CDR3 protein. The sample holds a few hundred thousand distinct CDR3 sequences, over 3.5% seen once. This specimen consisted of PBMCs, obtained 15 days after the yellow fever booster vaccination. The receptor set was obtained from a man aged 18-30 years who received the YFV17D yellow fever vaccine.

The chain links TRBV10-3 to TRBJ2-7, with 7 bases lining up with TRBD1. Trimming at V came to 3 bases and at J to 3 bases, leaving 5 bases not matched to a gene. The germline gives CDR1 ENHRY, CDR2 SYGVKD. This CDR3 contains 14 residues. The CDR3 nucleotides are TGTGCCATCAGTGAACAGGGGCCAGGCTACGAGCAGTACGTC. This translates into CAISEQGPGYEQYV.

This clonotype was recorded at least ten times. The genes are TRBV12-3 or TRBV12-4 and TRBJ1-4, with D maybe TRBD1 (6 bases). The V and J ends lost 5 bases and 8 bases respectively, with 12 bases between them. CDR3 length: 13 amino acids. This CDR3 reads CASSPQGVEKLFF. For the CDR3, the DNA is TGTGCCAGCAGTCCACAGGGTGTAGAAAAACTGTTTTTT.

This clonotype was seen more than once but under ten times. The chain employs TRBV4-2 and TRBJ1-2; possible D gene TRBD1, 5 bases. Per the germline V gene, CDR1 is LGHNA and CDR2 is YNFKEQ. This CDR3 region has 17 residues. The V end lost 0 bases, the J end lost 0 bases, and 14 bases lay between the germline ends. The CDR3 region is CASSQDVGTGSNYGYTF. Written as DNA, the CDR3 is TGTGCCAGCAGCCAAGATGTTGGGACCGGATCTAACTATGGCTACACCTTC.

This sequence joins TRBV6-5 and TRBJ1-2; D gene uncertain. Germline V gene lookup returns CDR1 MNHEY and CDR2 SVGAGI. Trimming pared 4 bases from V and 4 bases from J, leaving 16 bases between. The CDR3 runs 15 residues. The CDR3 sequence: CASSSPITAIYGYTF. The CDR3 DNA reads as TGTGCCAGCAGTTCCCCGATAACAGCGATCTATGGCTACACCTTC.

This clonotype was seen ten or more times. The chain couples TRBV27 to TRBJ2-3; maybe TRBD2 (5 bases). The CDR3 is made up of 14 amino acids. Trimming pared 4 bases from V and 2 bases from J, leaving 10 bases between. CDR1 is MNHEY, CDR2 SMNVEV, per germline (reference sequence). Written as DNA, the CDR3 is TGTGCCAGCAGTTCTCAGCGGACCACAGATACGCAGTATTTT. Translation gives CASSSQRTTDTQYF.

This clonotype was observed many times. V gene TRBV20-1 combines with J gene TRBJ2-1; 7 bases are shared with TRBD2. Trimming cost V 0 bases and J 0 bases; bases outside gene matches: 5. From germline, CDR1 is DFQATT and CDR2 SNEGSKA (reference sequence). The CDR3 is 16 residues long. In DNA, the CDR3 is TGCAGTGCTAGAGACCTGTCGGGAGGCTCCTACAATGAGCAGTTCTTC. Residues: CSARDLSGGSYNEQFF.

The sample holds many counts of this clonotype. The chain uses TRBV6-5 and TRBJ1-2, with D unclear. The V and J ends lost 2 bases and 8 bases respectively, with 12 bases between them. The germline V gene has CDR1 MNHEY and CDR2 SVGAGI. The CDR3 runs 13 residues. CDR3 region: CASSYERGRGYTF. The DNA for the CDR3 is TGTGCCAGCAGTTACGAGAGAGGGAGAGGCTACACCTTC.

This clonotype appeared a few times. The J gene is TRBJ1-3, the V gene TRBV28; D remains ambiguous. The germline V gene encodes CDR1 MDHEN and CDR2 SYDVKM. The CDR3 has 14 amino acids. Trimming stripped 6 bases from V and 4 bases from J, with 13 bases between. CDR3 amino acids: CASSSGPLGNTIYF. The CDR3 DNA sequence: TGTGCCAGCAGCTCGGGTCCCCTCGGAAACACCATATATTTT.

This clonotype appeared many times. J is TRBJ2-4 and V is TRBV7-9; TRBD2 agrees at 9 bases. The CDR3 is made up of 16 amino acids. Germline V gene data show CDR1 as SEHNR and CDR2 as FQNEAQ (reference sequence). The V segment lost 5 bases and the J segment 0 bases; nucleotides outside the gene matches: 5. CDR3 in DNA: TGTGCCAGCAGCGCCAGCGGGGGGCTAGCCAAAAACATTCAGTACTTC. It yields the protein CASSASGGLAKNIQYF.

Many counts were recorded for this clonotype. This chain links TRBV6-2 or TRBV6-3 with TRBJ2-7; tentatively, D is TRBD1 (6 bases). Trimming took 6 bases from V and 0 from J, leaving 12 bases between them. This CDR3 is built from 14 residues. Germline V lookup: CDR1 MNHEY, CDR2 SVGEGT. Here the CDR3 reads CASRQGPPSYEQYV. DNA of the CDR3: TGTGCCAGCAGGCAGGGGCCACCCTCCTACGAGCAGTACGTC.